The present T cell receptor (beta chain) was sequenced within a study of CXCR3-negative and CXCR3-positive naive CD8 T cells. The CDR3 totals 15 residues. Germline V gene data show CDR1 as MDHEN and CDR2 as SYDVKM. With regard to this clonotype: Its antigen is not known.

CD8+ T cell subsets were each sorted in triplicate, 300,000 or so cells apiece. Naive CD8+ T cells were CD45RO-CCR7+CD27+CD95-. Study-level points and caveats: When CXCR3-positive naive cells were set against CXCR3-negative naive cells, the former had more hydrophobic TRB CDR3s. Because surface CD5 did not distinguish the naive subsets, TCR strength was inferred from TRB CDR3 properties. Naive CXCR3-negative and CXCR3-positive cells had similar TRBV-TRBJ usage; memory differed.

TRB cDNA libraries were made by UMI-labeled 5' RACE. TCRdb derives one entry per CDR3 protein from the 5' RACE reads, leaving out DNA. The sample shows more than 80,000 distinct CDR3 sequences, and 0.3% to 0.45% sits with its ten largest clones. V gene TRBV28 combines with J gene TRBJ2-1; TCRdb outputs TRBD1, but without DNA this stays unchecked. Sequenced: naive CXCR3+ CD8+ T cells from blood. As for subset: CD45RO-CCR7+CD27+CD95- naive CD8+ T cells expressing CXCR3 (TNR3+). The receptor was derived from a human donor in good health. Some clones in this sample may be carry-over from other donors' samples. The CDR3 sequence: CASSGDRVYANEQFF.